The clone carrying this TCR beta chain was observed at least ten times. Patients had received no treatment of any kind before thyroid surgery. Germline CDR1 and CDR2: SGHNT and YYREEE (reference sequence). Trimming removed 4 bases from V and 3 bases from J; junction bases left unmatched: 9. The CDR3 contains 15 residues. TCRdb re-called the PCR reads through MiXCR. The sample yields 25,000 to 30,000 clones, around 3.5% seen once. The data stem from a study of metastatic and nonmetastatic thyroid tumors. Sequencing was carried out using blood. The chain carries TRBV5-4 and TRBJ2-7; TRBD1 aligns across 8 bases. The sequence derives from a male donor with papillary thyroid cancer or a benign thyroid nodule (not recorded which). Some clones in this sample may be carry-over from other donors' samples. The CDR3 region is CASSKTGTGFYEQYF. The CDR3 nucleotides read TGTGCCAGCAGCAAGACCGGGACAGGCTTCTACGAGCAGTACTTC.